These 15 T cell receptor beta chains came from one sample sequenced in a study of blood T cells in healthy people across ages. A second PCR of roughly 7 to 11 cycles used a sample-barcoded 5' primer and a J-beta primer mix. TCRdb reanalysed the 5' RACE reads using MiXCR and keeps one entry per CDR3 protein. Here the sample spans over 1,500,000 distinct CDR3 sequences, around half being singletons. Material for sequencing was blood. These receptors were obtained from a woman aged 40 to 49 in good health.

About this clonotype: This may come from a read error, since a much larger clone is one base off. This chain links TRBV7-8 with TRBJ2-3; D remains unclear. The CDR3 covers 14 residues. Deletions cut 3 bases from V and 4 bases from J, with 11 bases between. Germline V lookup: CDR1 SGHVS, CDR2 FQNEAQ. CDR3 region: CASSLVPSPDTQYF. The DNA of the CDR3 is TGTGCCAGCAGCTTGGTCCCCAGCCCAGATACGCAGTATTTT.

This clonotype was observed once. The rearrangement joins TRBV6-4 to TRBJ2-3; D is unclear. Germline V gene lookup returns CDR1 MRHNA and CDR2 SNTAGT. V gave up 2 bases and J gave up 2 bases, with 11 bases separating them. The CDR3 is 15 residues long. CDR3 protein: CASSDGGSDTDTQYF. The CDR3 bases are TGTGCCAGCAGTGACGGTGGGTCTGACACAGATACGCAGTATTTT.

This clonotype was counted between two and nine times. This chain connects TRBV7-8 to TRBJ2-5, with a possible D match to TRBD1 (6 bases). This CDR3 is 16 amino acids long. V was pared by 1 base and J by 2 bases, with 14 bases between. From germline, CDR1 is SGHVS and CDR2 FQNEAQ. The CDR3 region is CASSLERTDQQETQYF. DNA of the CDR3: TGTGCCAGCAGCTTAGAAAGGACAGACCAACAAGAGACCCAGTACTTC.

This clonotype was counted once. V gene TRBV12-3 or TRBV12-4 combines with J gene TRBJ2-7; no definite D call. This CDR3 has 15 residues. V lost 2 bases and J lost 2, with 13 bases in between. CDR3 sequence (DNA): TGTGCCAGCAGTTTATTCAGAGGCAGAGCCTACGAGCAGTACTTC. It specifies CASSLFRGRAYEQYF.

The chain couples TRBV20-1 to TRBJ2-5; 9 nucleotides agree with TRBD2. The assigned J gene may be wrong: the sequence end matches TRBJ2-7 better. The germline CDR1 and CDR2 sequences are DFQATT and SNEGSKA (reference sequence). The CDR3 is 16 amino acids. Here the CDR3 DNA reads TGCAGTGCTAGAGATTTGCGGGGGGGCCCCTCCTACGAGCAGTACTTC. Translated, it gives CSARDLRGGPSYEQYF.

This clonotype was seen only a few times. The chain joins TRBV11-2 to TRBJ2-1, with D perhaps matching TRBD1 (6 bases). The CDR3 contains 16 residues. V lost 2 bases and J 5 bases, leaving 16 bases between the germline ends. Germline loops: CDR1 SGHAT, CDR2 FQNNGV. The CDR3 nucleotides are TGTGCCAGCAGCTTACGAACAGGGCCCCCAAACAATGAGCAGTTCTTC. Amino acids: CASSLRTGPPNNEQFF. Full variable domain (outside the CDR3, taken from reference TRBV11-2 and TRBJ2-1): EAGVAQSPRYKIIEKRQSVAFWCNPISGHATLYWYQQILGQGPKLLIQFQNNGVVDDSQLPKDRFSAERLKGVDSTLKIQPAKLEDSAVYLCASSLRTGPPNNEQFFGPGTRLTVL.

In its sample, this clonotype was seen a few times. For the CDR3, the DNA is TGCGCCAGCAGCCCGGAGGCCGTGCGAGAGACCCAGTACTTC. Amino acids: CASSPEAVRETQYF. V usage is TRBV5-1 and J usage is TRBJ2-5, with a weak D call TRBD2 (5 bases). Germline CDR1 and CDR2: SGHRS and YFSETQ. The CDR3 loop spans 14 amino acids. V was trimmed by 4 bases and J by 4 bases, leaving 14 bases between them.

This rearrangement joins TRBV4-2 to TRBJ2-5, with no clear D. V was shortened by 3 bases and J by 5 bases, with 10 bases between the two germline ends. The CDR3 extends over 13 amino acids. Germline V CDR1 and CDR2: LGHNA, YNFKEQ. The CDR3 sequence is CASSQGPVETQYF. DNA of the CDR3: TGTGCCAGCAGCCAGGGCCCAGTGGAGACCCAGTACTTC.

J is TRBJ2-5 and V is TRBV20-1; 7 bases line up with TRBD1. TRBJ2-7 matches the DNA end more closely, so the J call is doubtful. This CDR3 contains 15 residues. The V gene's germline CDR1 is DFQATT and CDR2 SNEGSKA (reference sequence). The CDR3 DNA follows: TGCAGTGCTAGAGATCCCCACAGGGGAACCTACGAGCAGTACTTC. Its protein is CSARDPHRGTYEQYF.

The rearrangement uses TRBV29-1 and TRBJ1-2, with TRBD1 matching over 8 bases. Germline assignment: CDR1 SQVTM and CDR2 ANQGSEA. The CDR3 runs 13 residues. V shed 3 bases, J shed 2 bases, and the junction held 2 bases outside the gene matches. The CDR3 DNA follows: TGCAGCGTTGAGGGACAGGTCAACTATGGCTACACCTTC. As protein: CSVEGQVNYGYTF.

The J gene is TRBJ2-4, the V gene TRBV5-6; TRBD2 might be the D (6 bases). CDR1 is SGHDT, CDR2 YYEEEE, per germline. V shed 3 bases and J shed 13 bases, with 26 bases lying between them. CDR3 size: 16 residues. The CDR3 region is CASSSGVGVRNYGQYF. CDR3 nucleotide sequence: TGTGCCAGCAGCTCGGGGGTCGGGGTCCGTAACTACGGGCAGTACTTC.

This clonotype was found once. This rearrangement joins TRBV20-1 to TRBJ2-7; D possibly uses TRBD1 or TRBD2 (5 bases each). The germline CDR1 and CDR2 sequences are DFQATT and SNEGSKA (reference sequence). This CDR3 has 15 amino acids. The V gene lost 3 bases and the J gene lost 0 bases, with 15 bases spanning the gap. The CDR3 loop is CSARTGRTISYEQYF. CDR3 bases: TGCAGTGCTAGGACGGGACGGACAATCTCCTACGAGCAGTACTTC.

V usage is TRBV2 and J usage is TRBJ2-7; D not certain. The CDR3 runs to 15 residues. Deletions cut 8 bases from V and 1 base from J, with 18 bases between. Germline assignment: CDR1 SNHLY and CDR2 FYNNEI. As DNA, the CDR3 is TGTGCCAGCGTAGATCATAATTGGCGTTCCTACGAGCAGTACTTC. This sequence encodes CASVDHNWRSYEQYF.

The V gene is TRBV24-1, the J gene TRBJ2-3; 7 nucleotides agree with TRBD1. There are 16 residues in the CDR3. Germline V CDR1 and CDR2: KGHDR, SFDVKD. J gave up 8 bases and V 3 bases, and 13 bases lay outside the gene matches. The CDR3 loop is CATSDRAGTATATQYF. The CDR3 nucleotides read TGTGCCACCAGTGATCGGGCCGGGACAGCGACGGCTACGCAGTATTTT.

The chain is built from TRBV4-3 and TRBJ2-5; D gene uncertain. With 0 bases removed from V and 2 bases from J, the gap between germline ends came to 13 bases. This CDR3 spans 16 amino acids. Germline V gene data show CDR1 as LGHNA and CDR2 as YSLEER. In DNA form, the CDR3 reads TGCGCCAGCAGCCAAGAAGCGACTGCTTTACAAGAGACCCAGTACTTC. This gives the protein CASSQEATALQETQYF.